This T cell receptor beta chain was recovered during a study of blood T cell repertoires in COVID-19. Study as a whole: The samples span acute and convalescent COVID-19 from the United States, Italy and Spain. Sources were T cells, B-cell-depleted T cells, or PBMCs; the material itself was cDNA or gDNA.

This clone was detected only a few times. Per the original data handling: From reference gene primer amplification, estimates of nucleated cell counts were derived. The protocol was immunoSEQ multiplex PCR, while the TCRdb copy is restricted to in-frame clones and leaves out a portion. Clone size and V and J calls were adopted from that table, with D and trimming inferred from the DNA. The repertoire holds roughly 39,000 clones, more than 90% seen once, with around 5% in the top ten. The germline V gene has CDR1 LGHNA and CDR2 YNFKEQ. J gave up 2 bases and V 4 bases, and 4 bases lay outside the gene matches. This CDR3 is built from 15 residues.

The sequence came from a human donor in a cohort sampled during active COVID-19. The sequencing input was peripheral blood. The chain employs TRBV4-2 and TRBJ2-7, with 11 bases that match TRBD1. CDR3 sequence: CASSPTGQGAYEQYF. For the CDR3, the DNA is TGTGCCAGCAGCCCCACGGGACAGGGGGCCTACGAGCAGTACTTC.